These T cell receptor beta chains were read from a single sample in a study of Tregs in tolerant kidney transplant recipients. Clones were read by immunoSEQ multiplex PCR, and TCRdb kept only the in-frame ones, dropping some. The table has 75,000 to 85,000 clones, around 93% seen once. This sample comprised Tregs from blood, obtained before the transplant. The receptors stem from a human donor who received a combined kidney and bone marrow transplant. Both conserved end residues are part of each CDR3. A D gene is named only where the DNA matches it firmly. The size entry is marked missing in some rows and otherwise reads once, few, many or a size class.

>NA|TRBV7-2|NA|TRBJ2-1
CASSSTQGRNEQFF
TGTGCCAGCAGCTCCACACAGGGTCGGAATGAGCAGTTCTTC
>NA|TRBV30|once|TRBJ2-3
CAWSTGDTQYF
TGTGCCTGGAGCACTGGGGATACGCAGTATTTT
>NA|TRBV2|NA|TRBJ2-5
CASSEVGETQYF
TGTGCCAGCAGTGAGGTGGGAGAGACCCAGTACTTC
>NA|TRBV19|NA|TRBJ2-7
CASSIAGHYEQYF
TGTGCCAGTAGTATAGCGGGACACTACGAGCAGTACTTC
>TRBD2|TRBV28|NA|TRBJ2-1
CASSLAGGYNEQFF
TGTGCCAGCAGTTTAGCGGGAGGGTACAATGAGCAGTTCTTC
>TRBD2|TRBV7-9|once|TRBJ2-3
CASSIVAGQSTDTQYF
TGTGCCAGCAGTATAGTAGCGGGACAAAGCACAGATACGCAGTATTTT
>TRBD1|TRBV5-1|NA|TRBJ2-1
CASHGTGAWNEQFF
TGCGCCAGCCACGGGACAGGGGCTTGGAATGAGCAGTTCTTC
>NA|TRBV4-1|NA|TRBJ2-5
CASSQDGGETQYF
TGCGCCAGCAGCCAAGATGGGGGTGAGACCCAGTACTTC
>TRBD1|TRBV2|NA|TRBJ1-3
CASSVPGQGSSGNTIYF
TGTGCCAGCAGTGTCCCGGGACAGGGTTCATCTGGAAACACCATATATTTT
>NA|TRBV18|NA|TRBJ2-5
CASSPGETQYF
TGTGCCAGCTCACCGGGAGAGACCCAGTACTTC